This T cell receptor beta chain was sequenced in a study of T cell responses to AZD1222 COVID-19 vaccine. Whole-study results and caveats: Spike-specific TCR breadth rose after two AZD1222 doses, and depth rose as well.

TCRdb keeps only in-frame clones here, not all; method: immunoSEQ multiplex PCR. The sample lists under 200,000 clones; around 90% were seen once. V was shortened by 8 bases and J by 14 bases, with 10 bases between the two germline ends. Germline V gene sequence: CDR1 SGHVS, CDR2 FQNEAQ. The CDR3 contains 9 residues. About this clone itself: Its target is not known.

The rearrangement joins TRBV7-8 to TRBJ2-1; D call uncertain. This sample comprised peripheral blood, obtained on day 0 of MenACWY control vaccination. The origin of this receptor is an adult in good health. The CDR3 nucleotides are TGTGCCAGCGGGTCCCGGGAGTTCTTC. Protein product: CASGSREFF. Complete variable domain (other parts from reference TRBV7-8 and TRBJ2-1): GAGVSQSPRYKVAKRGQDVALRCDPISGHVSLFWYQQALGQGPEFLTYFQNEAQLDKSGLPSDRFFAERPEGSVSTLKIQRTQQEDSAVYLCASGSREFFGPGTRLTVL.